A single count supports the clone carrying this T cell receptor (beta chain). TCRdb's table, derived via immunoSEQ multiplex PCR, lists solely in-frame clones and lacks some. The table shows approximately 250,000 clones, with about 90% occurring only once. This entry comes from a study of blood T cell repertoires in COVID-19. Looking at the study overall: Samples taken during acute and convalescent COVID-19 were collected in the United States, Italy and Spain.

The CDR3 is 14 amino acids. CDR1 is SQVTM, CDR2 ANQGSEA, per germline. Losses at the gene ends were 5 bases for V and 0 bases for J; bases not matched to a gene: 3. Living in roughly 23 US areas, the participants were between roughly 18 and 89 years of age. Participants had their cohort set by participant-reported clinical history. The source of this sequence is a woman in her 30s with acute COVID-19. The J gene is TRBJ2-3, the V gene TRBV29-1, with 9 bases aligning to TRBD1. The sequenced material came from PBMCs or T cells enriched from blood (not recorded which). The CDR3 coding sequence is TGCAGCGTTACCGGGACAGGGAGCACAGATACGCAGTATTTT. It translates to CSVTGTGSTDTQYF.